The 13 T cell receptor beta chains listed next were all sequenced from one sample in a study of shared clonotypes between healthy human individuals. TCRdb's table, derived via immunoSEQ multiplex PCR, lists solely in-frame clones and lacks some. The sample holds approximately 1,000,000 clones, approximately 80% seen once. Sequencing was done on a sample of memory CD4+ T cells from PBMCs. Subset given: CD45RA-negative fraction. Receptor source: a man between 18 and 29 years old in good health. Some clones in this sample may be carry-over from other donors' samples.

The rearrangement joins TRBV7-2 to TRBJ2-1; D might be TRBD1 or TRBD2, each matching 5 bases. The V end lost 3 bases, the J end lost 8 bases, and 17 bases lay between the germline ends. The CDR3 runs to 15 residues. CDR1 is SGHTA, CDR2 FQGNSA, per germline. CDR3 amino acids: CASSFGRGRGDEQFF. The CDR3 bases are TGTGCCAGCAGCTTCGGACGGGGTAGGGGAGATGAGCAGTTCTTC.

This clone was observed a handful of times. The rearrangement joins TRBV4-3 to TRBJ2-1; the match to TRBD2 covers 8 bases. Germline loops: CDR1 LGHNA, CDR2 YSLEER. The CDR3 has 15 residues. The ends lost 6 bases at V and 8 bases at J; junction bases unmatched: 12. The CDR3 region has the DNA TGCGCCAGCAGTCGACGCCAGCGGGAGATGTATGAGCAGTTCTTC. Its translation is CASSRRQREMYEQFF.

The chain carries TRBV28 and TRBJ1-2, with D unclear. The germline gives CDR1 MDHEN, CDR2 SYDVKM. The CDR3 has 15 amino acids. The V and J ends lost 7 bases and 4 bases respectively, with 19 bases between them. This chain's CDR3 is CASNSRPPRRYGYTF. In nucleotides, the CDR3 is TGTGCCAGCAATTCCCGACCCCCGCGCCGCTATGGCTACACCTTC.

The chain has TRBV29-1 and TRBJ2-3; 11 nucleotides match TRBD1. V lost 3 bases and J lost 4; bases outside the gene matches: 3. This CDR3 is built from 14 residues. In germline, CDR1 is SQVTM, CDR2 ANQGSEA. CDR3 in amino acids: CSVDRDRGADTQYF. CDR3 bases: TGCAGCGTTGATCGGGACAGGGGGGCAGATACGCAGTATTTT.

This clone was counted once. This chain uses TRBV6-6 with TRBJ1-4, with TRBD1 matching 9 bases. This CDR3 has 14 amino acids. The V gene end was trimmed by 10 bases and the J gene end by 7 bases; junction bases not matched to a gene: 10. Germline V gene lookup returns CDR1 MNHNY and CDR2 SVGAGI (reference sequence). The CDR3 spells CATRQGGGSEKLFF. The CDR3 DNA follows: TGTGCCACAAGACAGGGGGGCGGGAGTGAAAAACTGTTTTTT.

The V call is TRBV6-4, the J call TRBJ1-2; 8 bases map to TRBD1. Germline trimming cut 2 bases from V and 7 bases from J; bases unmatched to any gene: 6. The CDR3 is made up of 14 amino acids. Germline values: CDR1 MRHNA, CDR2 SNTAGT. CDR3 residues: CASSDGAGGRGYTF. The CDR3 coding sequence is TGTGCCAGCAGTGACGGGGCAGGGGGCCGTGGCTACACCTTC.

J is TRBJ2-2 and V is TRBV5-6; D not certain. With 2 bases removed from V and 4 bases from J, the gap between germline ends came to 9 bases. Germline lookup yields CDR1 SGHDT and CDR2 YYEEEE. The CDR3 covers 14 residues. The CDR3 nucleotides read TGTGCCAGCAGCTTCTTCTACGTCACCGGGGAGCTGTTTTTT. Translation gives CASSFFYVTGELFF.

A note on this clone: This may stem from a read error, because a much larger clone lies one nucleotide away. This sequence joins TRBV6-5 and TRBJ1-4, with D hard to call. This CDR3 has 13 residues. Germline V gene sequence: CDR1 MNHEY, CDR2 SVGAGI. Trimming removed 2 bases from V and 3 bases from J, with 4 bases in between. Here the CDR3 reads CASSYRSNEKLFF. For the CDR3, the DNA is TGTGCCAGCAGTTACAGGTCTAATGAAAAACTGTTTTTT.

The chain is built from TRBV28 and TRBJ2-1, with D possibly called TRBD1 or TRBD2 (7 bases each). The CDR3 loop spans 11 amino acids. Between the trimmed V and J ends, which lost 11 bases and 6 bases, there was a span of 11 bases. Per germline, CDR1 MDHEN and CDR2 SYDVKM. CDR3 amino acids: CAVRGGNEQFF. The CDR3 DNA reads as TGTGCCGTCAGGGGGGGCAATGAGCAGTTCTTC. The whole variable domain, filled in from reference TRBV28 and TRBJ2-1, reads DVKVTQSSRYLVKRTGEKVFLECVQDMDHENMFWYRQDPGLGLRLIYFSYDVKMKEKGDIPEGYSVSREKKERFSLILESASTNQTSMYLCAVRGGNEQFFGPGTRLTVL.

As DNA, the CDR3 is TGTGCCAGCAGTACAGGGGGCCGGTACGAGCAGTACTTC. It is translated as CASSTGGRYEQYF. The rearrangement links TRBV6-6 to TRBJ2-7; 9 positions match TRBD1. Per germline, CDR1 MNHNY and CDR2 SVGAGI (reference sequence). This CDR3 comprises 13 residues. After removal of 5 bases from V and 4 bases from J, the junction contained 3 bases not matched to a gene.

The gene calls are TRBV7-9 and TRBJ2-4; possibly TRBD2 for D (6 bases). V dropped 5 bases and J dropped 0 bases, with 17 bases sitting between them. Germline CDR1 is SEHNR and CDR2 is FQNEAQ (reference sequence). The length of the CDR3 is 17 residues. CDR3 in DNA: TGTGCCAGCAGCCGACAGACGGGGGATTTAGCCAAAAACATTCAGTACTTC. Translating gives CASSRQTGDLAKNIQYF.

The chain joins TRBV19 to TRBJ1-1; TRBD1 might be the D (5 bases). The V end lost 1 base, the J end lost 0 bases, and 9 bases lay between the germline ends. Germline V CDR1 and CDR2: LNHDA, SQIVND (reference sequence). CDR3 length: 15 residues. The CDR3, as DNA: TGTGCCAGTAGTATAGTGGCAGGGATGAACACTGAAGCTTTCTTT. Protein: CASSIVAGMNTEAFF.

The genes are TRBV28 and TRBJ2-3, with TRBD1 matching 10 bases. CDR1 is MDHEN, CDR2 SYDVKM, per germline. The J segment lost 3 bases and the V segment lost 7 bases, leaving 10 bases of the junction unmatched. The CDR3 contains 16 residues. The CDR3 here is CASIGLGDRGTDTQYF. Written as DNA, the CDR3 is TGTGCCAGCATTGGACTTGGGGACAGGGGTACAGATACGCAGTATTTT.